Here is one T cell receptor (beta chain) with its context. Its target is unknown. This record belongs to a study of Ad26.COV2.S vaccination and SARS-CoV-2 variants. CDR3 length: 15 amino acids. Germline V gene data show CDR1 as LGHDT and CDR2 as YNNKEL (reference sequence). The ends lost 0 bases at V and 7 bases at J; junction bases unmatched: 7. Study results and caveats: Total T cell responses were possibly underestimated by TCR breadth and depth analyses. Participants in the vaccine arm had higher spike-specific TCR breadth; placebo recipients had lower. In vaccinated individuals, spike-specific CD8+ and CD4+ T cell responses reportedly displayed substantial breadth. Non-spike TCR breadth showed similarity between vaccine and placebo recipients.

Sequencing used immunoSEQ multiplex PCR; TCRdb keeps in-frame clones, though not all of them. The table includes 300,000 to 450,000 clones, under 95% detected once. The sequence derives from a human donor who had recovered from COVID-19. The V and J genes are TRBV3-1 (or the pseudogene TRBV3-2) and TRBJ2-3; 7 nucleotides agree with TRBD2. Material: peripheral blood, obtained after recovery from COVID-19. CDR3 residues: CASSQDEGRGYTQYF. The CDR3 DNA follows: TGTGCCAGCAGCCAAGATGAGGGGAGGGGCTATACGCAGTATTTT.